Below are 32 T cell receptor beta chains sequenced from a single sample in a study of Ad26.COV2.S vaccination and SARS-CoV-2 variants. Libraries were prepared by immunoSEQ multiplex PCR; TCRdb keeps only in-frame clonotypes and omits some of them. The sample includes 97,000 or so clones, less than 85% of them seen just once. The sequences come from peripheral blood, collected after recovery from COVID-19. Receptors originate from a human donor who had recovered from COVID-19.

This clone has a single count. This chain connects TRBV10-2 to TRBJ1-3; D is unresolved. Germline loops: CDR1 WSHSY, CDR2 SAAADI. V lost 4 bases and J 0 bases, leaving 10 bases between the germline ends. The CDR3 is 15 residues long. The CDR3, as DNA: TGCGCCAGCAGTGGTGGTGGGCTCTCTGGAAACACCATATATTTT. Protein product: CASSGGGLSGNTIYF.

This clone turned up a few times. The CDR3 reads CASSPTGGGGKLFF. In DNA, the CDR3 is TGTGCCAGCAGCCCGACAGGGGGCGGAGGAAAACTGTTTTTT. The rearrangement joins TRBV28 to TRBJ1-4; 10 positions match TRBD1. The V gene's germline CDR1 is MDHEN and CDR2 SYDVKM. J was trimmed by 10 bases and V by 6 bases; bases with no gene match: 8. The CDR3 covers 14 residues.

CDR3 DNA sequence: TGTGCCAGCAGTTACACCCACCCCAGGGGGCAAGACTCCTACGAGCAGTACTTC. Its translation: CASSYTHPRGQDSYEQYF. V is TRBV6-2 or TRBV6-3 and J is TRBJ2-7; TRBD1 agrees at 8 bases. The ends lost 2 bases at V and 0 bases at J; junction bases unmatched: 12. This CDR3 has 18 amino acids. Per germline, CDR1 MNHEY and CDR2 SVGEGT.

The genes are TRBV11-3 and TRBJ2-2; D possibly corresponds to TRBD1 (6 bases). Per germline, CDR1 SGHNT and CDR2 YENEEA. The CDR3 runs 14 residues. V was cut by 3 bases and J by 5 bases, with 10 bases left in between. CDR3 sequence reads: CASSFGTTTGELFF. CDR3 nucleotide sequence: TGTGCCAGCAGCTTCGGGACAACGACCGGGGAGCTGTTTTTT.

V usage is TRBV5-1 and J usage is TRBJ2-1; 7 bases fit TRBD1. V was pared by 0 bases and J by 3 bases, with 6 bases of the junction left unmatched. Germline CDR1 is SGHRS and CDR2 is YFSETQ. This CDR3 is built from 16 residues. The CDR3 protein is CASSLEGQRGYNEQFF. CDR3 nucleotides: TGCGCCAGCAGCTTGGAGGGACAGAGGGGCTACAATGAGCAGTTCTTC.

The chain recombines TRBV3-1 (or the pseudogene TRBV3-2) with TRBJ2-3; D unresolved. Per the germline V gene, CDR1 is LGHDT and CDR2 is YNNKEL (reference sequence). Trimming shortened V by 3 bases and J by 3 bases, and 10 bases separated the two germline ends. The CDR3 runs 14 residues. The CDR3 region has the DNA TGTGCCAGCAGCCACGCTAGTTGGACAGATACGCAGTATTTT. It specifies CASSHASWTDTQYF.

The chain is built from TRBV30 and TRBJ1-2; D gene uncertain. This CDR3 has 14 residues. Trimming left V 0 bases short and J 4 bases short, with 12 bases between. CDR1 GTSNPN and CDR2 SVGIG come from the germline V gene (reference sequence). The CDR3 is CAWSVPPNSYGYTF. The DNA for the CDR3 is TGTGCCTGGAGTGTACCGCCGAACTCCTATGGCTACACCTTC.

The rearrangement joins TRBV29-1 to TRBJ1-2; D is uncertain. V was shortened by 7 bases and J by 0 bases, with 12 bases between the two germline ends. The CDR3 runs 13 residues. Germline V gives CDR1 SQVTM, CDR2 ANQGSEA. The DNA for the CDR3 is TGCAGCGGGACCATTGAATCTAACTATGGCTACACCTTC. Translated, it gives CSGTIESNYGYTF.

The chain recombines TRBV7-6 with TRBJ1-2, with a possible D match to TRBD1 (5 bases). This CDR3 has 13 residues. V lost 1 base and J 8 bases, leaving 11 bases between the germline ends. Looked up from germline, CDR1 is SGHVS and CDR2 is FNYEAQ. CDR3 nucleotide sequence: TGTGCCAGCAGCTTAGGGGGCATTGAGGGCTACACCTTC. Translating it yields CASSLGGIEGYTF. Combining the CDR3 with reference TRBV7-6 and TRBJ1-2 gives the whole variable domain GAGVSQSPRYKVTKRGQDVALRCDPISGHVSLYWYRQALGQGPEFLTYFNYEAQQDKSGLPNDRFSAERPEGSISTLTIQRTEQRDSAMYRCASSLGGIEGYTFGSGTRLTVV.

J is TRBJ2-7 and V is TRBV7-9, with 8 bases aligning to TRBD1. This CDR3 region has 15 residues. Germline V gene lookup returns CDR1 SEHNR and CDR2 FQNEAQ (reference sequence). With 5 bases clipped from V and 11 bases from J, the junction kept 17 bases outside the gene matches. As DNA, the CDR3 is TGTGCCAGCAGCCTAACTCCCGGACAGGGAGACCTAAAGTACTTC. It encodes CASSLTPGQGDLKYF.

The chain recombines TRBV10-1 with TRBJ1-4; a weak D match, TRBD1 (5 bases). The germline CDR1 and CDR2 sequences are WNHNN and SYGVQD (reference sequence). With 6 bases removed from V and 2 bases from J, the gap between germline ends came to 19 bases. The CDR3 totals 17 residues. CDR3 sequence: CASRVHAGKSTNEKLFF. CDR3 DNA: TGCGCCAGCAGAGTACATGCAGGGAAGTCTACTAATGAAAAACTGTTTTTT.

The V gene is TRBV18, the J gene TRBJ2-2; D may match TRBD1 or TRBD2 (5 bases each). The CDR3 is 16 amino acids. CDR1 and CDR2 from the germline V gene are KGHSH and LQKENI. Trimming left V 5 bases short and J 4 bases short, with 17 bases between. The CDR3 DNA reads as TGTGCCAGCTCAAGAACACAGGTTGGAGGCACCGGGGAGCTGTTTTTT. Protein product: CASSRTQVGGTGELFF.

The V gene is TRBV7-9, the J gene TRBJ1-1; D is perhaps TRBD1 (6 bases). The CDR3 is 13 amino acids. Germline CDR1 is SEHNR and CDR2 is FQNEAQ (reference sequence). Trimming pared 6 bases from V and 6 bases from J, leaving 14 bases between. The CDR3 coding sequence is TGTGCCAGCAGAGCAGGGGAGGGGGCTGAAGCTTTCTTT. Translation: CASRAGEGAEAFF.

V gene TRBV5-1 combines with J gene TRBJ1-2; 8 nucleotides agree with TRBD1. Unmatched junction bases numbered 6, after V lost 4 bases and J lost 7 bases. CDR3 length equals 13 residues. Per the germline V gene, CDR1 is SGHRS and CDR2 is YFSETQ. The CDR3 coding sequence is TGCGCCAGCAGCCCCGGACAGGGAACTGGCTACACCTTC. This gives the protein CASSPGQGTGYTF.

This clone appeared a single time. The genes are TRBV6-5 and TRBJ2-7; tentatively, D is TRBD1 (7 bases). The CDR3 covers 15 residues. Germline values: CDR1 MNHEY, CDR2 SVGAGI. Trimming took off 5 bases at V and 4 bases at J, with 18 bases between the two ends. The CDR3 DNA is TGTGCCAGCAGTAACCTCGGAGGGGGCCAGTACGAGCAGTACTTC. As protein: CASSNLGGGQYEQYF.

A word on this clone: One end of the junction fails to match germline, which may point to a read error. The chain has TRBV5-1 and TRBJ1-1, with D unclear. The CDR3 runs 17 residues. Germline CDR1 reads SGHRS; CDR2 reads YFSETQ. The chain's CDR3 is CVSSLAPGLTMNTEAFF. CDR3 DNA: TGCGTCAGCAGCTTGGCCCCGGGCTTGACAATGAACACTGAAGCTTTCTTT.

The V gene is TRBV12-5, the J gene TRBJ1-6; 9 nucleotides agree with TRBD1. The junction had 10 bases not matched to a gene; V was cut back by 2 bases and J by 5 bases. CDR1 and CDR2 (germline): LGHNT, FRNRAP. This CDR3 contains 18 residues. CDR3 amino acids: CASGLTGTGYSNNSPLHF. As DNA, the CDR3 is TGTGCTAGTGGTTTGACCGGGACAGGGTATTCCAATAATTCACCCCTCCACTTT. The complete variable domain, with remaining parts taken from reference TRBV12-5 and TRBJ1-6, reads DARVTQTPRHKVTEMGQEVTMRCQPILGHNTVFWYRQTMMQGLELLAYFRNRAPLDDSGMPKDRFSAEMPDATLATLKIQPSEPRDSAVYFCASGLTGTGYSNNSPLHFGNGTRLTVT.

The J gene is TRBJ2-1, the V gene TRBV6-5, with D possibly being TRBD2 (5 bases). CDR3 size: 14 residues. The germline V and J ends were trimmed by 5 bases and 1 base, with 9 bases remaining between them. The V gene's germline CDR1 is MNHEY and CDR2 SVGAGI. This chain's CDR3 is CASSRRESYNEQFF. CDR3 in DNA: TGTGCCAGCAGTAGACGGGAATCCTACAATGAGCAGTTCTTC.

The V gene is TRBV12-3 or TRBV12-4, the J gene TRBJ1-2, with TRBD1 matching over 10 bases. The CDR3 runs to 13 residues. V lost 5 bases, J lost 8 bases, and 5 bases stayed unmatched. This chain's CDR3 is CASSRTGGKGYTF. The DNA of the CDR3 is TGTGCCAGCAGTAGGACAGGGGGTAAGGGCTACACCTTC.

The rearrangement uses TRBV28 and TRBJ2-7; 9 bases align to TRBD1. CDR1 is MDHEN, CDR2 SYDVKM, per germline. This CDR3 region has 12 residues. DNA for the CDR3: TGTGTAGTCTCGGGACAGGGTTACGAGCAGTACTTC. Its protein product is CVVSGQGYEQYF.

CDR3 in DNA: TGTGCCTGGAGTGTGCTGGGGGCGGGCGGGGAGCTGTTTTTT. Protein product: CAWSVLGAGGELFF. V is TRBV30 and J is TRBJ2-2; D is possibly TRBD1 (6 bases). Germline CDR1 and CDR2: GTSNPN and SVGIG (reference sequence). The CDR3 runs 14 residues. Between the trimmed V and J ends, which lost 0 bases and 7 bases, there was a span of 12 bases.

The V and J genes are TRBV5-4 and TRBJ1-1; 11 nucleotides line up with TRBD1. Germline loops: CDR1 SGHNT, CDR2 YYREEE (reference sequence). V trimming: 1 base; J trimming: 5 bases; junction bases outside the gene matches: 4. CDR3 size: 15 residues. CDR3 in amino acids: CASSLTGTGGTEAFF. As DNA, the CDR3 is TGTGCCAGCAGCTTGACCGGGACAGGGGGTACTGAAGCTTTCTTT. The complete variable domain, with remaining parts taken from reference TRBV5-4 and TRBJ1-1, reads ETGVTQSPTHLIKTRGQQVTLRCSSQSGHNTVSWYQQALGQGPQFIFQYYREEENGRGNFPPRFSGLQFPNYSSELNVNALELDDSALYLCASSLTGTGGTEAFFGQGTRLTVV.

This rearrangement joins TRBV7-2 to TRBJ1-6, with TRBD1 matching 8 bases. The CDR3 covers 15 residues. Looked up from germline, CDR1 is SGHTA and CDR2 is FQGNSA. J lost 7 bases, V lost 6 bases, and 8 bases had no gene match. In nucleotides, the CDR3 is TGTGCCAGCAGATCTAGGACAGGGACCAATTCACCCCTCCACTTT. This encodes CASRSRTGTNSPLHF. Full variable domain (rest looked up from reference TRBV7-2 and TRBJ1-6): GAGVSQSPSNKVTEKGKDVELRCDPISGHTALYWYRQSLGQGLEFLIYFQGNSAPDKSGLPSDRFSAERTGGSVSTLTIQRTQQEDSAVYLCASRSRTGTNSPLHFGNGTRLTVT.

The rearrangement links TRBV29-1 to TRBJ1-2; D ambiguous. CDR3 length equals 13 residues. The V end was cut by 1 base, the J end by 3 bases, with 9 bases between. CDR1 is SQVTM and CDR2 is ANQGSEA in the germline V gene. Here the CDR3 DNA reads TGCAGCGTTGAAGTGGGCAGTGACTATGGCTACACCTTC. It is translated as CSVEVGSDYGYTF.

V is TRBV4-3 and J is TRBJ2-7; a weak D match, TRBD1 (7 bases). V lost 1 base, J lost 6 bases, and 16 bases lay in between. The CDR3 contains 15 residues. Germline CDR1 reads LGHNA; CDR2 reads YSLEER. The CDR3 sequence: CASSQGRGLLLEQYF. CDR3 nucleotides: TGCGCCAGCAGCCAAGGGAGGGGGCTCCTCCTCGAGCAGTACTTC.

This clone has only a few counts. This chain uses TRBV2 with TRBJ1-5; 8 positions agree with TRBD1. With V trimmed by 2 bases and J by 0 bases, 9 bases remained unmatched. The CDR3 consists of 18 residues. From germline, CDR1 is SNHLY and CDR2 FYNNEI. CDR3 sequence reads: CASSETGTGPYSNQPQHF. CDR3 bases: TGTGCCAGCAGTGAAACCGGGACAGGCCCGTATAGCAATCAGCCCCAGCATTTT.

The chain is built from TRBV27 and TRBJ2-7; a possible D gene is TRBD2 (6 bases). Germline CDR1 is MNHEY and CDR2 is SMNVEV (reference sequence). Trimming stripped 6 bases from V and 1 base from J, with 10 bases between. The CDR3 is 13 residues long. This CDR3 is CASSPGLSYEQYF. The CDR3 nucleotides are TGTGCCAGCAGCCCGGGACTTTCCTACGAGCAGTACTTC.

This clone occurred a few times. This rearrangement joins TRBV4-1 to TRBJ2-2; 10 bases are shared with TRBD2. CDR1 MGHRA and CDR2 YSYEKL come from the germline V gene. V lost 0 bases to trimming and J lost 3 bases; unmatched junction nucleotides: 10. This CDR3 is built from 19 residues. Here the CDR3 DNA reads TGCGCCAGCAGCCAAGATCAGGCGGAGCGGGGGGGCTACACCGGGGAGCTGTTTTTT. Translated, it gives CASSQDQAERGGYTGELFF.

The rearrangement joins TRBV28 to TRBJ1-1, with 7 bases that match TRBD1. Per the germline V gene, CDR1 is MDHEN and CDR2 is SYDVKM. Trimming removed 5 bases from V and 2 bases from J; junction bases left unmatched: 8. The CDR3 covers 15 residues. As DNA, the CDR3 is TGTGCCAGCAGTACCTACAGGGGTTTTAACACTGAAGCTTTCTTT. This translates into CASSTYRGFNTEAFF.

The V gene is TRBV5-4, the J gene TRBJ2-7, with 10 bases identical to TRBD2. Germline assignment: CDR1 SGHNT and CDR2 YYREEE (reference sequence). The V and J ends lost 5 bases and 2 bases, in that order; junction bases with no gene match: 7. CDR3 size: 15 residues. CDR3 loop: CASSLSGGVPYEQYF. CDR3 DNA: TGTGCCAGCAGTTTAAGCGGGGGGGTCCCCTACGAGCAGTACTTC.

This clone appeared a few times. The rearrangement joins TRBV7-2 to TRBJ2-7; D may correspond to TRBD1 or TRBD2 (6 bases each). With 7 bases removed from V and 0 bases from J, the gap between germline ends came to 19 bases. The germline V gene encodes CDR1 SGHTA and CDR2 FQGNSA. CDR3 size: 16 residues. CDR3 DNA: TGTGCCAGCATCGAGACGGGGGCGGGGAGCTCCTACGAGCAGTACTTC. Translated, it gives CASIETGAGSSYEQYF.

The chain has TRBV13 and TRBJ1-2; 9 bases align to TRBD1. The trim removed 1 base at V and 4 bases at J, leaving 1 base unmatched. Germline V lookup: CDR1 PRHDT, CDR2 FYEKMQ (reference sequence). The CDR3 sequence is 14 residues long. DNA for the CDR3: TGTGCCAGCAGCTTAGCGGGACAGGGCTATGGCTACACCTTC. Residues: CASSLAGQGYGYTF.